These 26 T cell receptor beta chains originate from one sample sequenced in a study of Tregs in tolerant kidney transplant recipients. Generated by immunoSEQ multiplex PCR, the TCRdb table keeps only in-frame clones and is missing some. The repertoire consists of fewer than 60,000 clones, with around 93% occurring once and the leading ten covering 12% to 15%. Mixed chimerism was transient after nonmyeloablative marrow transplants from related graft donors. Material: CD8+ T cells from blood (PBMCs), obtained 24 months after the transplant. The receptors were gathered from a human patient who received a combined kidney and bone marrow transplant. Some T cells may be supplied by the graft donor.

In regard to this clone: This probably arose from a read error, given a far larger clone one base away. The V and J genes are TRBV2 and TRBJ1-1; D unclear. CDR3 size: 11 residues. Trimming took off 5 bases at V and 5 bases at J, with 6 bases between the two ends. Germline values: CDR1 SNHLY, CDR2 FYNNEI. Here the CDR3 DNA reads TGTGCCAGCAGTCCCGGGACTGAAGCTTTCTTT. Protein sequence: CASSPGTEAFF.

This sequence joins TRBV10-3 and TRBJ2-7; 9 nucleotides align to TRBD2. V shed 6 bases, J shed 5 bases, and the junction held 8 bases outside the gene matches. Germline V lookup: CDR1 ENHRY, CDR2 SYGVKD. The CDR3 has 14 amino acids. DNA for the CDR3: TGTGCCATCAGCGACCCGGGACTAGCCCACGAGCAGTACTTC. Protein: CAISDPGLAHEQYF.

This chain joins TRBV6-6 and TRBJ2-7; 8 bases fit TRBD2. CDR3 size: 15 residues. The V gene end was trimmed by 2 bases and the J gene end by 3 bases; junction bases not matched to a gene: 6. The germline V gene encodes CDR1 MNHNY and CDR2 SVGAGI (reference sequence). This CDR3 is CASSYRGGLSYEQYF. The CDR3 DNA reads as TGTGCCAGCAGTTACCGCGGGGGGCTAAGCTACGAGCAGTACTTC.

V is TRBV7-9 and J is TRBJ2-7, with D perhaps matching TRBD2 (5 bases). CDR1 SEHNR and CDR2 FQNEAQ come from the germline V gene (reference sequence). The CDR3 runs 16 residues. V was clipped by 4 bases and J by 2 bases, with 18 bases between them. CDR3 sequence: CASSSIPRIGAYEQYF. The CDR3 region has the DNA TGTGCCAGCAGCTCAATACCTAGAATCGGGGCCTACGAGCAGTACTTC.

The chain links TRBV4-3 to TRBJ2-7, with 8 bases fitting TRBD2. This CDR3 comprises 17 residues. Germline V CDR1 and CDR2: LGHNA, YSLEER. Losses at the gene ends were 0 bases for V and 0 bases for J; bases not matched to a gene: 7. The CDR3 sequence: CASSQDLTSEISYEQYF. CDR3 DNA: TGCGCCAGCAGCCAAGATCTGACTAGCGAGATCTCCTACGAGCAGTACTTC.

In regard to this clone: A clone one base away is much larger, so this may be a read error. This chain connects TRBV7-8 to TRBJ1-2; the match to TRBD1 covers 8 bases. The CDR3 length is 15 residues. J was trimmed by 2 bases and V by 1 base; bases with no gene match: 3. Germline values: CDR1 SGHVS, CDR2 FQNEAQ. CDR3 protein: CASSLVQGANYGYTF. CDR3 bases: TGTGCCAGCAGCTTAGTTCAGGGGGCGAACTATGGCTACACCTTC.

The rearrangement uses TRBV19 and TRBJ2-1; D possibly corresponds to TRBD1 (6 bases). Deletions cut 6 bases from V and 0 bases from J, with 15 bases between. The CDR3 is 16 residues long. Germline lookup yields CDR1 LNHDA and CDR2 SQIVND (reference sequence). The CDR3 region is CASSQGWGSSYNEQFF. The CDR3 DNA reads TGTGCCAGTAGCCAGGGGTGGGGGAGCTCCTACAATGAGCAGTTCTTC. Using reference TRBV19 and TRBJ2-1 for the parts outside the CDR3, the full variable domain is DGGITQSPKYLFRKEGQNVTLSCEQNLNHDAMYWYRQDPGQGLRLIYYSQIVNDFQKGDIAEGYSVSREKKESFPLTVTSAQKNPTAFYLCASSQGWGSSYNEQFFGPGTRLTVL.

The rearrangement uses TRBV30 and TRBJ2-3; TRBD1 matches 7 bases. Germline V gene sequence: CDR1 GTSNPN, CDR2 SVGIG (reference sequence). This CDR3 is built from 14 residues. V was pared by 4 bases and J by 2 bases, with 6 bases of the junction left unmatched. CDR3: CAWNKGANTDTQYF. In DNA form, the CDR3 reads TGTGCCTGGAACAAGGGGGCAAACACAGATACGCAGTATTTT. Supplemented by reference TRBV30 and TRBJ2-3, the full variable domain reads SQTIHQWPATLVQPVGSPLSLECTVEGTSNPNLYWYRQAAGRGLQLLFYSVGIGQISSEVPQNLSASRPQDRQFILSSKKLLLSDSGFYLCAWNKGANTDTQYFGPGTRLTVL.

This chain links TRBV11-3 with TRBJ2-1; 9 bases map to TRBD1. This CDR3 comprises 18 residues. CDR1 SGHNT and CDR2 YENEEA come from the germline V gene. The ends lost 5 bases at V and 1 base at J; junction bases unmatched: 12. The CDR3 sequence: CASSQTDRGIWSYNEQFF. In DNA, the CDR3 is TGTGCCAGCAGCCAGACGGACAGGGGAATATGGTCCTACAATGAGCAGTTCTTC.

This clone has a single count. The CDR3, as DNA: TGTGCCAGCAGCTTAAATGGTGGGACTGCCTACGAGCAGTACTTC. Translated: CASSLNGGTAYEQYF. The chain joins TRBV7-2 to TRBJ2-7; possibly TRBD2 for D (6 bases). CDR1 is SGHTA, CDR2 FQGNSA, per germline. Deletions cut 2 bases from V and 2 bases from J, with 13 bases between. The CDR3 covers 15 residues.

This sequence joins TRBV6-1 and TRBJ2-7; 9 bases fit TRBD2. The V gene's germline CDR1 is MNHNS and CDR2 SASEGT. There are 16 residues in the CDR3. V lost 3 bases to trimming and J lost 0 bases; unmatched junction nucleotides: 6. The CDR3 loop is CASSEWASGNSYEQYF. CDR3 nucleotide sequence: TGTGCCAGCAGTGAGTGGGCTAGCGGGAACTCCTACGAGCAGTACTTC.

The chain has TRBV9 and TRBJ1-1; 10 positions agree with TRBD1. This CDR3 has 15 amino acids. V trimming: 4 bases; J trimming: 0 bases; junction bases outside the gene matches: 3. Per the germline V gene, CDR1 is SGDLS and CDR2 is YYNGEE. The CDR3 is CASSLTGGLNTEAFF. CDR3 DNA sequence: TGTGCCAGCAGCTTGACAGGGGGCCTGAACACTGAAGCTTTCTTT.

The chain joins TRBV13 to TRBJ2-7, with 9 nucleotides matching TRBD1. CDR1 is PRHDT and CDR2 is FYEKMQ in the germline V gene (reference sequence). The CDR3 runs to 14 residues. The J segment lost 5 bases and the V segment lost 4 bases, leaving 6 bases of the junction unmatched. The CDR3, as DNA: TGTGCCAGCAGCTCGGGGACAGGGCGGCACGAGCAGTACTTC. Translation gives CASSSGTGRHEQYF.

V gene TRBV4-3 combines with J gene TRBJ2-5, with TRBD2 identical over 12 bases. V trimming: 4 bases; J trimming: 9 bases; junction bases outside the gene matches: 12. This CDR3 contains 16 residues. Germline V gene sequence: CDR1 LGHNA, CDR2 YSLEER. The CDR3 sequence is CASSPYTSGGTWAQYF. In nucleotides, the CDR3 is TGCGCCAGCAGCCCATACACTAGCGGGGGGACTTGGGCCCAGTACTTC.

J is TRBJ2-5 and V is TRBV5-4; D not resolved. The CDR3 loop spans 15 amino acids. Trimming shortened V by 3 bases and J by 2 bases, and 14 bases separated the two germline ends. Germline V gives CDR1 SGHNT, CDR2 YYREEE (reference sequence). In nucleotides, the CDR3 is TGTGCCAGCAGCTCAGAGGTAGCTTCACAAGAGACCCAGTACTTC. Protein sequence: CASSSEVASQETQYF.

V usage is TRBV19 and J usage is TRBJ2-1; D may be TRBD2 (7 bases). V lost 1 base to trimming and J lost 0 bases, with 16 bases between them. The V gene's germline CDR1 is LNHDA and CDR2 SQIVND (reference sequence). The CDR3 is made up of 18 amino acids. The CDR3 DNA follows: TGTGCCAGTAGTATAGGCTGGGGGGGCCTGAGCTCCTACAATGAGCAGTTCTTC. This codes for CASSIGWGGLSSYNEQFF.

The chain joins TRBV7-9 to TRBJ1-2, with a tentative D call TRBD1 (5 bases). The CDR3 runs 11 residues. V lost 7 bases and J 4 bases, leaving 7 bases between the germline ends. The germline V gene has CDR1 SEHNR and CDR2 FQNEAQ (reference sequence). CDR3 region: CASTQGYGYTF. The DNA of the CDR3 is TGTGCCAGCACCCAGGGCTATGGCTACACCTTC.

The rearrangement joins TRBV5-6 to TRBJ1-2; TRBD1 aligns across 9 bases. The V and J ends lost 4 bases and 3 bases, in that order; junction bases with no gene match: 4. This CDR3 comprises 14 residues. Germline CDR1 reads SGHDT; CDR2 reads YYEEEE. CDR3 in amino acids: CASSPGQGYYGYTF. The CDR3, as DNA: TGTGCCAGCAGCCCGGGACAGGGATACTATGGCTACACCTTC.

V gene TRBV13 combines with J gene TRBJ2-3, with 9 bases lining up with TRBD1. This CDR3 is built from 16 residues. From germline, CDR1 is PRHDT and CDR2 FYEKMQ (reference sequence). J was trimmed by 4 bases and V by 3 bases; bases with no gene match: 8. The CDR3 nucleotides are TGTGCCAGCAGCTTCAGTACGGGACAGGGTGCAGATACGCAGTATTTT. Amino acids: CASSFSTGQGADTQYF.

The chain recombines TRBV27 with TRBJ2-5; 11 nucleotides align to TRBD2. The J call is in doubt because the DNA end fits TRBJ2-7 better. The CDR3 consists of 14 residues. Germline loops: CDR1 MNHEY, CDR2 SMNVEV (reference sequence). DNA of the CDR3: TGTGCCAGCAGTTTTGGGACTAGCGGATACGAGCAGTACTTC. This gives the protein CASSFGTSGYEQYF.

The table lists this clone with a few counts. The chain employs TRBV4-3 and TRBJ1-4, with a possible D match to TRBD1 (6 bases). Deletions cut 5 bases from V and 8 bases from J, with 18 bases between. CDR1 and CDR2 from the germline V gene are LGHNA and YSLEER. The CDR3 is made up of 15 amino acids. The CDR3: CASSSVQGALEKLFF. The CDR3 region has the DNA TGCGCCAGCAGCTCAGTACAGGGAGCCCTCGAAAAACTGTTTTTT.

This clone was seen only a few times. The rearrangement joins TRBV13 to TRBJ2-7; the match to TRBD1 covers 9 bases. The V gene end was trimmed by 5 bases and the J gene end by 7 bases; junction bases not matched to a gene: 18. Germline values: CDR1 PRHDT, CDR2 FYEKMQ (reference sequence). The CDR3 loop spans 17 amino acids. The CDR3 nucleotides read TGTGCCAGCAGCACCCGGGACAGGGTGCTTGGATGGAATGAGCAGTACTTC. Amino acids: CASSTRDRVLGWNEQYF.

CDR3 region: CSADSGGTQYF. CDR3 DNA: TGCAGTGCTGATAGCGGGGGGACCCAGTACTTC. This chain joins TRBV20-1 and TRBJ2-5; 9 positions match TRBD2. CDR3 length: 11 amino acids. Germline CDR1 reads DFQATT; CDR2 reads SNEGSKA (reference sequence). V dropped 5 bases and J dropped 7; count of bases not matched to a gene: 2.

This chain joins TRBV9 and TRBJ2-7, with 8 bases matching TRBD1. CDR3 size: 16 residues. The germline CDR1 and CDR2 sequences are SGDLS and YYNGEE. V was pared by 3 bases and J by 2 bases, with 10 bases of the junction left unmatched. The chain's CDR3 is CASSGPSGTGPYEQYF. CDR3 nucleotide sequence: TGTGCCAGCAGCGGACCCTCCGGGACAGGACCCTACGAGCAGTACTTC.

The CDR3 DNA is TGTGCCAGCAGCTTAGATTATAGTACCTACGAGCAGTACTTC. Amino acids: CASSLDYSTYEQYF. The V gene is TRBV11-2, the J gene TRBJ2-7; D is uncertain. This CDR3 contains 14 residues. V lost 0 bases and J 2 bases, leaving 8 bases between the germline ends. Germline CDR1 reads SGHAT; CDR2 reads FQNNGV. Combining the CDR3 with reference TRBV11-2 and TRBJ2-7 gives the whole variable domain EAGVAQSPRYKIIEKRQSVAFWCNPISGHATLYWYQQILGQGPKLLIQFQNNGVVDDSQLPKDRFSAERLKGVDSTLKIQPAKLEDSAVYLCASSLDYSTYEQYFGPGTRLTVT.

This rearrangement joins TRBV4-2 to TRBJ1-1; D unclear. There are 16 residues in the CDR3. In germline, CDR1 is LGHNA, CDR2 YNFKEQ. Trimming took off 3 bases at V and 0 bases at J, with 14 bases between the two ends. CDR3 amino acids: CASSHDKTPLNTEAFF. CDR3 nucleotide sequence: TGTGCCAGCAGCCATGATAAGACACCTTTGAACACTGAAGCTTTCTTT.